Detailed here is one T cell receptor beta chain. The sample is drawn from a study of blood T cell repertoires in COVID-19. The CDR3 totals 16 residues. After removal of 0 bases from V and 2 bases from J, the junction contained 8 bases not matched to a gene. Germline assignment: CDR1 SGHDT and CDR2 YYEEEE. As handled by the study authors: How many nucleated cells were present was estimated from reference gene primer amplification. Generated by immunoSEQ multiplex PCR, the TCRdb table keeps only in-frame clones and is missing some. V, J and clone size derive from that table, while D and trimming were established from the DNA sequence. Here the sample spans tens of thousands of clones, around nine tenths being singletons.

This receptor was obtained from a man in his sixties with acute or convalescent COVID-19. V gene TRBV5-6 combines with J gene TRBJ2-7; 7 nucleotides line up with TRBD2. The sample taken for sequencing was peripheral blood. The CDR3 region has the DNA TGTGCCAGCAGCTTGGGAGCGGGGAACCAAGCCTACGAGCAGTACTTC. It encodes CASSLGAGNQAYEQYF.